A selection of T cell receptor beta chains follows, all from one sample in a study of beta chain features in type 1 diabetes. Measured with immunoSEQ multiplex PCR; TCRdb has only the in-frame clones, and not every one. The sample includes under 300,000 clones, under 8.5% of them seen just once. The sequenced sample was central memory CD4+ T cells from blood. The receptors derive from a young woman in good health. CDR3s include the opening cysteine and the closing phenylalanine or tryptophan. Fields, in order: clone size, V gene, J gene, D gene, CDR3 protein, CDR3 DNA. The D gene is left open where the match is weak. For some rows the clone size is stated as once, few or many, or as a class when expanded; others skip it.

size: .; V: TRBV5-1; J: TRBJ2-5; D: TRBD2; CDR3: CASSLAGDEYQETQYF; DNA: TGCGCCAGCAGCTTAGCGGGGGACGAGTACCAAGAGACCCAGTACTTC
size: .; V: TRBV7-2; J: TRBJ1-1; D: .; CDR3: CASSLGATQITEAFF; DNA: TGTGCCAGCAGCTTAGGCGCAACCCAAATCACTGAAGCTTTCTTT
size: few; V: TRBV9; J: TRBJ2-5; D: .; CDR3: CASSVQDWYQETQYF; DNA: TGTGCCAGCAGCGTTCAGGACTGGTACCAAGAGACCCAGTACTTC
size: .; V: TRBV5-4; J: TRBJ2-4; D: .; CDR3: CASSLGGFGNIQYF; DNA: TGTGCCAGCAGCTTGGGCGGGTTCGGGAACATTCAGTACTTC
size: .; V: TRBV4-1; J: TRBJ2-5; D: .; CDR3: CASSRQVIWVGQETQYF; DNA: TGCGCCAGCAGCCGACAGGTTATCTGGGTGGGCCAAGAGACCCAGTACTTC
size: many; V: TRBV7-2; J: TRBJ1-1; D: .; CDR3: CASSLDLIGAFF; DNA: TGTGCCAGCAGCTTAGACCTCATTGGGGCTTTCTTT
size: many; V: TRBV14; J: TRBJ2-5; D: TRBD2; CDR3: CASSQAGRKQETQYF; DNA: TGTGCCAGCAGCCAAGCCGGGAGGAAACAAGAGACCCAGTACTTC
size: few; V: TRBV28; J: TRBJ2-2; D: TRBD1; CDR3: CASSSGQGGGELFF; DNA: TGTGCCAGCAGTTCCGGACAGGGAGGCGGGGAGCTGTTTTTT
size: .; V: TRBV28; J: TRBJ1-2; D: .; CDR3: CATMPPGGYTF; DNA: TGTGCCACCATGCCCCCAGGGGGCTACACCTTC
size: .; V: TRBV7-7; J: TRBJ2-1; D: .; CDR3: CASSLGSGVNEQFF; DNA: TGTGCTAGCAGCTTAGGATCGGGAGTGAACGAGCAGTTCTTC
size: .; V: TRBV18; J: TRBJ2-5; D: .; CDR3: CASSPGRGQETQYF; DNA: TGTGCCAGCTCTCCTGGCAGGGGCCAGGAGACCCAGTACTTC
size: few; V: TRBV6-5; J: TRBJ2-1; D: .; CDR3: CASSSKIYNEQFF; DNA: TGTGCCAGCAGTTCAAAGATCTACAATGAGCAGTTCTTC
size: many; V: TRBV28; J: TRBJ1-5; D: .; CDR3: CASSLYRQPQHF; DNA: TGTGCCAGCAGTTTATATCGGCAGCCCCAGCATTTT
size: few; V: TRBV6-5; J: TRBJ1-6; D: TRBD1; CDR3: CASSPTGTANSPLHF; DNA: TGTGCCAGCAGCCCCACCGGGACAGCAAATTCACCCCTCCACTTT
size: .; V: TRBV28; J: TRBJ2-5; D: TRBD2; CDR3: CASRRSSGGRETQYF; DNA: TGTGCCAGCAGGAGATCTAGCGGGGGAAGAGAGACCCAGTACTTC
size: .; V: TRBV7-3; J: TRBJ1-2; D: TRBD1; CDR3: CASSFGTGASGYTF; DNA: TGTGCCAGCAGCTTTGGGACAGGTGCCTCCGGCTACACCTTC
size: few; V: TRBV4-2; J: TRBJ2-1; D: TRBD2; CDR3: CASSQDRFGGASYEQFF; DNA: TGTGCCAGCAGCCAAGATCGGTTCGGGGGGGCCTCGTATGAGCAGTTCTTC
size: .; V: TRBV6-6; J: TRBJ1-6; D: .; CDR3: CASRQTRSYNSPLHF; DNA: TGTGCCAGCAGGCAGACAAGATCCTATAATTCACCCCTCCACTTT
size: few; V: TRBV25-1; J: TRBJ2-1; D: .; CDR3: CASSEAFGEIYNEQFF; DNA: TGTGCCAGCAGTGAAGCATTTGGGGAGATTTACAATGAGCAGTTCTTC
size: many; V: TRBV28; J: TRBJ1-1; D: TRBD1; CDR3: CASSTGGGGARAFF; DNA: TGTGCCAGCAGTACAGGGGGCGGAGGAGCGAGAGCTTTCTTT
size: few; V: TRBV5-1; J: TRBJ1-6; D: .; CDR3: CASSLSGVVNSPLHF; DNA: TGCGCCAGCAGCTTATCAGGGGTCGTTAATTCACCCCTCCACTTT
size: .; V: TRBV7-3; J: TRBJ2-3; D: TRBD2; CDR3: CASSLVHLASGGTDTQYF; DNA: TGTGCCAGCAGCTTAGTTCACCTTGCTAGCGGGGGCACAGATACGCAGTATTTT
size: .; V: TRBV16; J: TRBJ1-5; D: TRBD1; CDR3: CASSPTRQGQEPQHF; DNA: TGTGCCAGCAGCCCGACAAGACAGGGCCAGGAGCCCCAGCATTTT
size: .; V: TRBV18; J: TRBJ1-1; D: .; CDR3: CASSGGMKNTEAFF; DNA: TGTGCCAGCTCCGGCGGGATGAAGAACACTGAAGCTTTCTTT
size: .; V: TRBV9; J: TRBJ2-3; D: TRBD2; CDR3: CASSSSGGYTDTQYF; DNA: TGTGCCAGCAGCTCCAGCGGGGGGTACACAGATACGCAGTATTTT
size: .; V: TRBV5-1; J: TRBJ2-2; D: .; CDR3: CASSATSNTGELFF; DNA: TGCGCCAGCAGTGCCACGTCGAACACCGGGGAGCTGTTTTTT
size: .; V: TRBV7-9; J: TRBJ2-5; D: .; CDR3: CASSLNRGETQYF; DNA: TGTGCCAGCAGCTTAAATAGGGGAGAGACCCAGTACTTC
size: many; V: TRBV7-2; J: TRBJ2-2; D: .; CDR3: CASSQTSSGELFF; DNA: TGTGCCAGCAGCCAAACTAGTTCCGGGGAGCTGTTTTTT
size: .; V: TRBV7-8; J: TRBJ1-1; D: .; CDR3: CASSSTNRLNTEAFF; DNA: TGTGCCAGCAGCTCCACCAACAGACTTAACACTGAAGCTTTCTTT
size: few; V: TRBV7-8; J: TRBJ2-3; D: .; CDR3: CASSSHTDTQYF; DNA: TGTGCCAGCAGCTCCCACACAGATACGCAGTATTTT
size: once; V: TRBV18; J: TRBJ2-1; D: .; CDR3: CASSPPGGLALNEQFF; DNA: TGTGCCAGCTCACCACCGGGGGGTTTGGCGCTTAATGAGCAGTTCTTC
size: few; V: TRBV4-2; J: TRBJ2-1; D: .; CDR3: CASSQEGFHYNEQFF; DNA: TGTGCCAGCAGCCAAGAAGGCTTCCACTACAATGAGCAGTTCTTC
size: .; V: TRBV12-5; J: TRBJ2-1; D: .; CDR3: CASATQSNEQFF; DNA: TGTGCTAGTGCCACCCAGTCAAATGAGCAGTTCTTC
size: .; V: TRBV2; J: TRBJ1-2; D: .; CDR3: CASSERGLDGYTF; DNA: TGTGCCAGCAGTGAAAGGGGTCTAGATGGCTACACCTTC
size: .; V: TRBV4-3; J: TRBJ2-7; D: .; CDR3: CASSQDRRYEQYF; DNA: TGCGCCAGCAGCCAAGATCGAAGGTACGAGCAGTACTTC
size: .; V: TRBV28; J: TRBJ2-6; D: .; CDR3: CASSFSAGANVLTF; DNA: TGTGCCAGCAGTTTCAGCGCTGGGGCCAACGTCCTGACTTTC
size: .; V: TRBV19; J: TRBJ1-2; D: .; CDR3: CASQYSDNYGYTF; DNA: TGTGCCAGCCAGTACTCGGACAACTATGGCTACACCTTC
size: few; V: TRBV7-9; J: TRBJ2-5; D: .; CDR3: CASSLISTGKETQYF; DNA: TGTGCCAGCAGCCTTATTTCTACAGGGAAGGAGACCCAGTACTTC
size: many; V: TRBV4-3; J: TRBJ2-3; D: TRBD2; CDR3: CASSQDPPSGSSRTDTQYF; DNA: TGCGCCAGCAGCCAAGACCCCCCCAGCGGGAGTTCTCGCACAGATACGCAGTATTTT
size: few; V: TRBV6-4; J: TRBJ1-1; D: .; CDR3: CASRTDGRIGTEAFF; DNA: TGTGCCAGCAGAACCGACGGACGGATCGGCACTGAAGCTTTCTTT
size: .; V: TRBV25-1; J: TRBJ1-1; D: TRBD1; CDR3: CASSAPGGTAEAFF; DNA: TGTGCCAGCAGTGCCCCAGGGGGGACGGCTGAAGCTTTCTTT
size: .; V: TRBV4-3; J: TRBJ2-2; D: .; CDR3: CASSQEGRGTGELFF; DNA: TGCGCCAGCAGCCAAGAGGGCAGGGGCACCGGGGAGCTGTTTTTT
size: few; V: TRBV6-5; J: TRBJ1-1; D: .; CDR3: CASSYSLSGGTEAFF; DNA: TGTGCCAGCAGTTACTCGCTCTCCGGTGGGACTGAAGCTTTCTTT
size: .; V: TRBV7-8; J: TRBJ1-1; D: .; CDR3: CASSLGRGSLNTEAFF; DNA: TGTGCCAGCAGCTTGGGACGGGGTTCACTGAACACTGAAGCTTTCTTT
size: few; V: TRBV19; J: TRBJ1-1; D: .; CDR3: CASLARGRREAFF; DNA: TGTGCCAGCCTGGCCAGGGGCCGTCGTGAAGCTTTCTTT
size: .; V: TRBV19; J: TRBJ1-4; D: TRBD1; CDR3: CASSRQGGNEKLFF; DNA: TGTGCCAGTTCTCGACAGGGAGGGAATGAAAAACTGTTTTTT
size: few; V: TRBV6-6; J: TRBJ2-1; D: TRBD2; CDR3: CASRPTSGRVYEQFF; DNA: TGTGCCAGCAGACCGACTAGCGGGAGGGTTTATGAGCAGTTCTTC
size: .; V: TRBV13; J: TRBJ2-7; D: .; CDR3: CASSLLSGPYEQYF; DNA: TGTGCCAGCAGCTTATTAAGCGGACCCTACGAGCAGTACTTC
size: .; V: TRBV9; J: TRBJ1-1; D: .; CDR3: CASSSRMNTEAFF; DNA: TGTGCCAGCAGCTCAAGGATGAACACTGAAGCTTTCTTT